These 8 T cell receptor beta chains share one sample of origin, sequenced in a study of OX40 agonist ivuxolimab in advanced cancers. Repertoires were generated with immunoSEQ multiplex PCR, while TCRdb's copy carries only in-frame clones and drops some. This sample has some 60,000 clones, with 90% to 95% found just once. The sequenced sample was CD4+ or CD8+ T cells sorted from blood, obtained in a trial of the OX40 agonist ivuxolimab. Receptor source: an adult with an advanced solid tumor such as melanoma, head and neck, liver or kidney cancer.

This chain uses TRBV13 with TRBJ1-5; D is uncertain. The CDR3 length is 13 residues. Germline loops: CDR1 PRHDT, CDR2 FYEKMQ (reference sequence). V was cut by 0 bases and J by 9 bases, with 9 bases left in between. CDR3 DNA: TGTGCCAGCAGCTTAGGACCTAATGGGCCCCAGCATTTT. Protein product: CASSLGPNGPQHF.

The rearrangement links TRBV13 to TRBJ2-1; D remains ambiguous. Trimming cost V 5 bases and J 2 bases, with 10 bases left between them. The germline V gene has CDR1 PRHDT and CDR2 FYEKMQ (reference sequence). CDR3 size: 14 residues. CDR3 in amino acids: CASSRDRPYNEQFF. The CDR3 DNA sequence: TGTGCCAGCAGCAGAGACCGGCCCTACAATGAGCAGTTCTTC.

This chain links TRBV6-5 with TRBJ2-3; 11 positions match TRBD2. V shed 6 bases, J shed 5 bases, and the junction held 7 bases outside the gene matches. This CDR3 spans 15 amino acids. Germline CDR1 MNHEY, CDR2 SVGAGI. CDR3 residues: CASSLLAGVVDTQYF. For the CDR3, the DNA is TGTGCCAGCAGCCTACTAGCGGGAGTTGTAGATACGCAGTATTTT.

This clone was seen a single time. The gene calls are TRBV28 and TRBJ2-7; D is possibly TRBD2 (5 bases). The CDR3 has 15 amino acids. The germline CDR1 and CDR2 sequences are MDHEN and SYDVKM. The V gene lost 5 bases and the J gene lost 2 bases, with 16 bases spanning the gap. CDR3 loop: CASSIRGALPYEQYF. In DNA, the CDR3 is TGTGCCAGCAGTATCCGGGGAGCCCTCCCCTACGAGCAGTACTTC.

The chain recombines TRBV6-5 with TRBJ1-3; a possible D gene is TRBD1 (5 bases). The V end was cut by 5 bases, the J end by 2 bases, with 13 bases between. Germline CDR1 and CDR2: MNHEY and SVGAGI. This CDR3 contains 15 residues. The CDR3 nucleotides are TGTGCCAGCAGTACCCATCAGGGCCCTGGAAACACCATATATTTT. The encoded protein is CASSTHQGPGNTIYF.

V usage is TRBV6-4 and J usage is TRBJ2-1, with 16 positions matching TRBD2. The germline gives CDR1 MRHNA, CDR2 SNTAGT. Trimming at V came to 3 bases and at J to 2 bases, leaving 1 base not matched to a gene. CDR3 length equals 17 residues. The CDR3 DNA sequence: TGTGCCAGCAGTGAGGGACTAGCGGGAGGGCCCTACAATGAGCAGTTCTTC. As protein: CASSEGLAGGPYNEQFF.

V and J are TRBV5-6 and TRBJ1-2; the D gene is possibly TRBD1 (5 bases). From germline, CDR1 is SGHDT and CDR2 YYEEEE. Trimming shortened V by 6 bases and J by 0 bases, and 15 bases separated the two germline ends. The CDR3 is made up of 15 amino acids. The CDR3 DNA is TGTGCCAGCACCGTCCCGGGGGAAGCTAACTATGGCTACACCTTC. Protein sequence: CASTVPGEANYGYTF. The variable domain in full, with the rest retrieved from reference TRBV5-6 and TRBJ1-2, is DAGVTQSPTHLIKTRGQQVTLRCSPKSGHDTVSWYQQALGQGPQFIFQYYEEEERQRGNFPDRFSGHQFPNYSSELNVNALLLGDSALYLCASTVPGEANYGYTFGSGTRLTVV.

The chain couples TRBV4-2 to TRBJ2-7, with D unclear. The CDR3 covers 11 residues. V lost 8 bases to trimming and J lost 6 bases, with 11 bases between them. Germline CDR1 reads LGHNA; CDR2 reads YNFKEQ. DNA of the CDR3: TGTGCCAGCGGGCGCTACGGCGAGCAGTACTTC. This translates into CASGRYGEQYF.